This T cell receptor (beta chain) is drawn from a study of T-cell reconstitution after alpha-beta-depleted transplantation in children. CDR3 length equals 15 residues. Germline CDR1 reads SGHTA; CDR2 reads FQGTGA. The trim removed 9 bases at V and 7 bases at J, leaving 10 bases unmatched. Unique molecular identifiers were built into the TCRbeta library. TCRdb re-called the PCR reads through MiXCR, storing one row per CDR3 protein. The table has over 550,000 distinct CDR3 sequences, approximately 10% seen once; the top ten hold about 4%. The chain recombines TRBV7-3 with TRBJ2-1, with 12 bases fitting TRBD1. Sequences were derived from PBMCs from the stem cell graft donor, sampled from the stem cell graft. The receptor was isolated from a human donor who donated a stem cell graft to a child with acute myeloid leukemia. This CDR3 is CARRPRDRGRNEQFF. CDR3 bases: TGTGCCAGGCGTCCCCGGGACAGGGGGCGAAATGAGCAGTTCTTC.